The 27 T cell receptor beta chains below come from one sample, sequenced in a study of T cell changes during pregnancy in multiple sclerosis. Profiling relied on immunoSEQ multiplex PCR, and the TCRdb table lists in-frame clones only, not all of them. The sample holds just under 85,000 clones, approximately 90% seen once. Here the sequenced sample was peripheral blood, taken in the first trimester of pregnancy. These receptors all come from a female donor with multiple sclerosis, enrolled in a pregnancy study.

V gene TRBV4-1 combines with J gene TRBJ2-1, with 7 bases aligning to TRBD1. The CDR3 contains 15 residues. CDR1 and CDR2 from the germline V gene are MGHRA and YSYEKL. Trimming took 4 bases from V and 5 from J; bases not matched to a gene: 8. The CDR3 nucleotides are TGCGCCAGCAGCCGCGTAACAGGGGAAGACAATGAGCAGTTCTTC. Its protein product is CASSRVTGEDNEQFF.

This clone was detected once. The CDR3 region has the DNA TGTGCCAGCAGCCCCCTGTTAGCGAGCAATATCAATGAGCAGTTCTTC. Translation gives CASSPLLASNINEQFF. The V gene is TRBV7-3, the J gene TRBJ2-1; the D gene is possibly TRBD2 (5 bases). The germline CDR1 and CDR2 sequences are SGHTA and FQGTGA. Trimming shortened V by 5 bases and J by 6 bases, and 20 bases separated the two germline ends. The CDR3 loop spans 16 amino acids. The whole variable domain, filled in from reference TRBV7-3 and TRBJ2-1, reads GAGVSQTPSNKVTEKGKYVELRCDPISGHTALYWYRQSLGQGPEFLIYFQGTGAADDSGLPNDRFFAVRPEGSVSTLKIQRTERGDSAVYLCASSPLLASNINEQFFGPGTRLTVL.

The rearrangement uses TRBV7-2 and TRBJ2-7; TRBD2 is a possible D gene (6 bases). The CDR3 length is 12 residues. Trimming removed 8 bases at V and 2 bases at J, with 10 bases between. Germline CDR1 is SGHTA and CDR2 is FQGNSA. The CDR3 sequence: CASQAGPYEQYF. DNA for the CDR3: TGTGCCAGCCAGGCGGGGCCCTACGAGCAGTACTTC.

This clone has a handful of counts. The CDR3 DNA follows: TGTGCCAGCAGTGCGGGACAGGGGTTTAGCTCCTATAATTCACCCCTCCACTTT. Translation: CASSAGQGFSSYNSPLHF. This sequence joins TRBV6-1 and TRBJ1-6, with 10 bases aligning to TRBD1. Trimming cost V 4 bases and J 0 bases; bases outside gene matches: 6. CDR1 is MNHNS and CDR2 is SASEGT in the germline V gene. The length of the CDR3 is 18 residues.

This clone has a single count. This rearrangement joins TRBV11-3 to TRBJ2-5, with D unclear. V was cut by 1 base and J by 1 base, with 7 bases left in between. The CDR3 runs to 14 residues. Germline V gene lookup returns CDR1 SGHNT and CDR2 YENEEA. CDR3 DNA: TGTGCCAGCAGCTTAGTTACCGGCCAAGAGACCCAGTACTTC. Translation: CASSLVTGQETQYF.

The chain has TRBV16 and TRBJ2-7; 8 bases match TRBD1. The CDR3 has 14 residues. The V gene's germline CDR1 is KGHSY and CDR2 FQNENV. V lost 3 bases to trimming and J lost 7 bases; unmatched junction nucleotides: 8. CDR3 protein: CASSHGQGLGEQYF. CDR3 in DNA: TGTGCCAGCAGCCACGGACAGGGACTGGGAGAGCAGTACTTC.

This clone was seen a single time. At one end the junction does not follow the germline gene, possibly because of a read error. Other DNA variants within this sample encode the same CDR3. The genes are TRBV7-7 and TRBJ2-1; perhaps TRBD2 as D (6 bases). Germline-derived CDR1 and CDR2 are SSHAT and FNYEAQ (reference sequence). CDR3 size: 14 residues. The CDR3 DNA reads as TGTGCTAGCAGCTTAGGTCTAGCGAACAATGAGCAGTTCTTC. It codes for CASSLGLANNEQFF.

V is TRBV6-1 and J is TRBJ2-3; TRBD2 matches 9 bases. The length of the CDR3 is 16 residues. The V gene's germline CDR1 is MNHNS and CDR2 SASEGT. The trim removed 3 bases at V and 2 bases at J, leaving 6 bases unmatched. The CDR3 is CASSEGSGGNTDTQYF. CDR3 sequence (DNA): TGTGCCAGCAGTGAGGGGAGCGGGGGGAACACAGATACGCAGTATTTT.

J is TRBJ2-1 and V is TRBV9; 9 bases align to TRBD1. Germline V gives CDR1 SGDLS, CDR2 YYNGEE. There are 14 residues in the CDR3. V lost 2 bases to trimming and J lost 5 bases; unmatched junction nucleotides: 2. This chain's CDR3 is CASSVDRGDNEQFF. CDR3 DNA: TGTGCCAGCAGCGTGGACAGGGGAGACAATGAGCAGTTCTTC. Filled out from reference TRBV9 and TRBJ2-1, the complete variable domain reads DSGVTQTPKHLITATGQRVTLRCSPRSGDLSVYWYQQSLDQGLQFLIQYYNGEERAKGNILERFSAQQFPDLHSELNLSSLELGDSALYFCASSVDRGDNEQFFGPGTRLTVL.

V gene TRBV11-2 combines with J gene TRBJ2-3; 8 positions match TRBD2. CDR3 length: 16 amino acids. Trimming at V came to 5 bases and at J to 5 bases, leaving 12 bases not matched to a gene. In germline, CDR1 is SGHAT, CDR2 FQNNGV. CDR3 amino acids: CASSPRGGLVLDTQYF. The CDR3 DNA reads as TGTGCCAGCAGCCCTCGGGGGGGCCTTGTTTTAGATACGCAGTATTTT.

The chain carries TRBV29-1 and TRBJ1-1; TRBD1 matches 7 bases. This CDR3 has 13 amino acids. Trimming took 4 bases from V and 6 from J; bases not matched to a gene: 8. CDR1 is SQVTM and CDR2 is ANQGSEA in the germline V gene. The CDR3 sequence is CSVVPSQGAEAFF. Here the CDR3 DNA reads TGCAGCGTTGTACCGTCCCAGGGGGCTGAAGCTTTCTTT.

The chain is built from TRBV7-2 and TRBJ2-5; 8 bases are a match to TRBD1. CDR1 and CDR2 from the germline V gene are SGHTA and FQGNSA. This CDR3 is 14 amino acids long. The V gene end was trimmed by 5 bases and the J gene end by 4 bases; junction bases not matched to a gene: 6. The CDR3 coding sequence is TGTGCCAGCAGCCTCGGACAGGGCGCAGAGACCCAGTACTTC. Its protein product is CASSLGQGAETQYF.

The chain links TRBV25-1 to TRBJ2-3; D might be TRBD2 (6 bases). V lost 2 bases to trimming and J lost 3 bases, with 9 bases between them. CDR1 MGHDK and CDR2 SYGVNS come from the germline V gene. The CDR3 has 14 residues. The CDR3 protein is CASSEPGTTDTQYF. The CDR3 DNA follows: TGTGCCAGCAGTGAACCGGGGACTACAGATACGCAGTATTTT.

The chain uses TRBV28 and TRBJ2-3, with 14 bases that match TRBD2. CDR3 length equals 18 residues. The V gene end was trimmed by 7 bases and the J gene end by 2 bases; junction bases not matched to a gene: 11. CDR1 and CDR2 from the germline V gene are MDHEN and SYDVKM. The chain's CDR3 is CASTTSLGLAGDTDTQYF. The CDR3 DNA is TGTGCCAGCACCACCTCTTTGGGACTAGCGGGAGACACAGATACGCAGTATTTT.

The V and J genes are TRBV7-3 and TRBJ2-2; 7 positions match TRBD1. Trimming at V came to 5 bases and at J to 3 bases, leaving 12 bases not matched to a gene. CDR1 SGHTA and CDR2 FQGTGA come from the germline V gene. The CDR3 consists of 17 residues. The CDR3: CASSPLRQGTDTGELFF. CDR3 DNA: TGTGCCAGCAGCCCCCTACGACAGGGAACGGACACCGGGGAGCTGTTTTTT. The whole variable domain, filled in from reference TRBV7-3 and TRBJ2-2, reads GAGVSQTPSNKVTEKGKYVELRCDPISGHTALYWYRQSLGQGPEFLIYFQGTGAADDSGLPNDRFFAVRPEGSVSTLKIQRTERGDSAVYLCASSPLRQGTDTGELFFGEGSRLTVL.

This chain joins TRBV29-1 and TRBJ2-1; D uncertain. Looked up from germline, CDR1 is SQVTM and CDR2 is ANQGSEA. The CDR3 has 12 residues. V lost 3 bases and J 2 bases, leaving 5 bases between the germline ends. This CDR3 is CSVDTAYNEQFF. The DNA of the CDR3 is TGCAGCGTTGACACGGCCTACAATGAGCAGTTCTTC.

The CDR3 DNA sequence: TGTGCCAGCAGTGACCCGGGGGGGGAGGGCTACACCTTC. It codes for CASSDPGGEGYTF. The V call is TRBV25-1, the J call TRBJ1-2; weak D call: TRBD1 (5 bases). V was trimmed by 3 bases and J by 8 bases, leaving 13 bases between them. The CDR3 contains 13 residues. CDR1 MGHDK and CDR2 SYGVNS come from the germline V gene.

The chain uses TRBV27 and TRBJ1-1, with D maybe TRBD1 (5 bases). The CDR3 length is 15 residues. Germline V lookup: CDR1 MNHEY, CDR2 SMNVEV (reference sequence). With 5 bases removed from V and 4 bases from J, the gap between germline ends came to 17 bases. CDR3 coding DNA: TGTGCCAGCAGTCGTCCGGGAGAGGGGACCACTGAAGCTTTCTTT. It codes for CASSRPGEGTTEAFF.

This clone occurred once. The chain combines TRBV5-6 with TRBJ2-6; 8 nucleotides line up with TRBD1. The CDR3 has 15 residues. CDR1 is SGHDT and CDR2 is YYEEEE in the germline V gene. J was trimmed by 2 bases and V by 4 bases; bases with no gene match: 2. Here the CDR3 DNA reads TGTGCCAGCAGCGTGGACAGGGCTGGGGCCAACGTCCTGACTTTC. Its protein is CASSVDRAGANVLTF.

The chain uses TRBV6-1 and TRBJ2-1; 7 bases are shared with TRBD2. Trimming took 10 bases from V and 8 from J; bases not matched to a gene: 14. This CDR3 region has 14 residues. CDR1 is MNHNS and CDR2 is SASEGT in the germline V gene. CDR3 sequence (DNA): TGTGCCACAAGAAGGGGCGGGAGTTCTGATGAGCAGTTCTTC. Amino acid sequence: CATRRGGSSDEQFF.

The V call is TRBV5-1, the J call TRBJ1-5, with 9 positions matching TRBD1. The trim removed 0 bases at V and 7 bases at J, leaving 2 bases unmatched. Per germline, CDR1 SGHRS and CDR2 YFSETQ. The CDR3 is 14 residues long. The CDR3 DNA is TGCGCCAGCAGCTTGGCACAGGGGGCGCAGCCCCAGCATTTT. Translated: CASSLAQGAQPQHF.

This chain connects TRBV6-5 to TRBJ1-2; tentatively, D is TRBD1 (6 bases). The germline gives CDR1 MNHEY, CDR2 SVGAGI. The V end was cut by 4 bases, the J end by 8 bases, with 8 bases between. The CDR3 totals 11 residues. CDR3 protein: CASSSTGGYTF. For the CDR3, the DNA is TGTGCCAGCAGTTCCACAGGGGGCTACACCTTC.

The J gene is TRBJ1-1, the V gene TRBV9, with D possibly being TRBD1 (5 bases). V lost 1 base to trimming and J lost 7 bases, with 11 bases between them. Germline CDR1 SGDLS, CDR2 YYNGEE. The CDR3 extends over 13 amino acids. The DNA for the CDR3 is TGTGCCAGCAGCGTAAGGCAGGGAGGTGAAGCTTTCTTT. It translates to CASSVRQGGEAFF.

The J gene is TRBJ2-7, the V gene TRBV27; 8 bases are shared with TRBD2. Germline values: CDR1 MNHEY, CDR2 SMNVEV (reference sequence). J lost 3 bases, V lost 6 bases, and 16 bases had no gene match. CDR3 length equals 17 residues. CDR3 nucleotides: TGTGCCAGCAGCCCTGCCGGGGGGGCGGGAGTTAACTACGAGCAGTACTTC. This encodes CASSPAGGAGVNYEQYF.

The chain carries TRBV5-4 and TRBJ2-7; TRBD2 matches at 11 bases. V gave up 4 bases and J gave up 7 bases; unmatched junction bases: 10. This CDR3 has 15 amino acids. Looked up from germline, CDR1 is SGHNT and CDR2 is YYREEE (reference sequence). The CDR3 here is CASSQKLAGAGEQYF. CDR3 sequence (DNA): TGTGCCAGCAGCCAGAAACTAGCGGGAGCGGGGGAGCAGTACTTC.

The chain is built from TRBV7-9 and TRBJ2-5, with a weak D call TRBD1 (5 bases). Germline V CDR1 and CDR2: SEHNR, FQNEAQ (reference sequence). The CDR3 runs to 12 residues. V lost 5 bases, J lost 2 bases, and 6 bases lay in between. CDR3: CASSRQQETQYF. In DNA form, the CDR3 reads TGTGCCAGCAGCCGACAGCAAGAGACCCAGTACTTC.

The rearrangement uses TRBV10-3 and TRBJ1-1; D is undetermined. This CDR3 region has 13 residues. V was pared by 10 bases and J by 5 bases, with 17 bases between. The germline V gene has CDR1 ENHRY and CDR2 SYGVKD. CDR3 sequence: CATMAQQRTEAFF. In DNA form, the CDR3 reads TGTGCCACTATGGCACAGCAAAGGACTGAAGCTTTCTTT.